Given below is one T cell receptor (beta chain) in context. What it binds is unknown. The data are from a study of PD-L1 blockade in urothelial cancer. General study findings and limits: In blood sampled pretreatment, TCR clonality below the median predicted better survival.

Regarding time point: pretreatment peripheral blood. The CDR3 sequence is 15 residues long. Germline loops: CDR1 MNHNY, CDR2 SVGAGI (reference sequence). Trimming removed 5 bases from V and 6 bases from J, with 17 bases in between. Produced via immunoSEQ multiplex PCR; TCRdb's table is partial and in-frame only. Of 100,000 to 150,000 clones in the sample, roughly 84% were seen once. J is TRBJ2-4 and V is TRBV6-6, with TRBD1 as a possible D gene (5 bases). This receptor was identified in a man aged 50 to 60 with urothelial cancer. Sample: PBMCs, taken around atezolizumab (anti-PD-L1) treatment. CDR3 sequence: CASSRLGQGINIQYF. The CDR3 DNA reads TGTGCCAGCAGTCGCCTTGGGCAGGGTATAAACATTCAGTACTTC.